This record looks at one TCR beta chain sequence and its context. Antigen: not known. The V end lost 3 bases, the J end lost 1 base, and 6 bases lay between the germline ends. In germline, CDR1 is DFQATT, CDR2 SNEGSKA (reference sequence). The CDR3 consists of 12 residues. The data belong to a study of T-cell memory formation after mild COVID-19. Study in general: Largely, the TCR clusters proved donor specific.

MiXCR was run by TCRdb on the 5' RACE reads, yielding one entry per CDR3 protein. The data hold about 130,000 distinct CDR3 sequences, with about a sixth observed a single time. Findings and caveats of the study: Contracting clones from day 15 to 85 had balanced CD4/CD8; later expanders favoured CD4+. Clones from the second wave (peaking day 37) had unconfirmed SARS-CoV-2 specificity.

The source of this sequence is a man between 18 and 29 years old who had mild COVID-19 (a few samples of this study predate the infection). Cell type and time point are not known. The rearrangement joins TRBV20-1 to TRBJ1-1; TRBD1 is a possible D gene (5 bases). Material: PBMCs or a T cell subset sorted from them (not recorded which). The CDR3 loop reads CSASQGNTEAFF. The CDR3 nucleotides are TGCAGTGCTAGCCAGGGGAACACTGAAGCTTTCTTT.